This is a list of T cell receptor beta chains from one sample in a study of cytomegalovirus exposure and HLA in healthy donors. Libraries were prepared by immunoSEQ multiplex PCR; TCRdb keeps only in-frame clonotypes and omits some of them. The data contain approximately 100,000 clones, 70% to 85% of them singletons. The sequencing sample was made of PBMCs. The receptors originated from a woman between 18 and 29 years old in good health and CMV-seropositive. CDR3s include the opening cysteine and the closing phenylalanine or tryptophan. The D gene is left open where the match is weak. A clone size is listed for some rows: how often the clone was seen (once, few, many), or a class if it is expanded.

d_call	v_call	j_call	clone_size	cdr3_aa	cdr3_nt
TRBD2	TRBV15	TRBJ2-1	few	CATSRDTGGPNEQFF	TGTGCCACCAGCAGAGATACGGGAGGGCCGAATGAGCAGTTCTTC
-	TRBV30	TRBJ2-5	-	CAWKAGTQTQYF	TGTGCCTGGAAGGCGGGAACCCAGACCCAGTACTTC
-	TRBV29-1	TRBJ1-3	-	CSVGSSGNTIYF	TGCAGCGTTGGCAGCTCTGGAAACACCATATATTTT
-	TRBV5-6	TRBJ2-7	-	CASSSRRGRDLYEQYF	TGTGCCAGCAGCTCCAGGAGAGGGCGGGATCTTTACGAGCAGTACTTC
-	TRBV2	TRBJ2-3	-	CASSEGANPSTDTQYF	TGTGCCAGCAGTGAGGGGGCAAACCCTAGCACAGATACGCAGTATTTT
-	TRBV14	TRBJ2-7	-	CASSQVSQTYEQYF	TGTGCCAGCAGCCAAGTCTCACAGACCTACGAGCAGTACTTC
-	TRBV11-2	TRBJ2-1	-	CASSLADTYNEQFF	TGTGCCAGCAGCTTGGCGGATACCTACAATGAGCAGTTCTTC
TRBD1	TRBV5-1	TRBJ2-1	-	CASTQGTGVVNEQFF	TGCGCCAGCACCCAAGGGACAGGGGTGGTGAATGAGCAGTTCTTC
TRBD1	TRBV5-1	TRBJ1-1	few	CASSLYRGGAEAFF	TGCGCCAGCAGCTTGTACAGGGGAGGCGCTGAAGCTTTCTTT
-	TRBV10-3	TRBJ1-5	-	CAISPGTRDGDNQPQHF	TGTGCCATCAGCCCCGGGACAAGGGATGGAGACAATCAGCCCCAGCATTTT
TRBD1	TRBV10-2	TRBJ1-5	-	CASQDRGRRNQPQHF	TGCGCCAGCCAGGACAGGGGACGACGCAATCAGCCCCAGCATTTT
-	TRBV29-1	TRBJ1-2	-	CSVEQGGGYTF	TGCAGCGTTGAACAGGGAGGCGGCTACACCTTC
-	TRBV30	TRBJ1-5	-	CAWSEGQGSQPQHF	TGTGCCTGGAGTGAGGGTCAGGGAAGCCAGCCCCAGCATTTT
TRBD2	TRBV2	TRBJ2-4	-	CANQRLAGGDIQYF	TGTGCCAACCAGAGACTAGCGGGAGGGGACATTCAGTACTTC
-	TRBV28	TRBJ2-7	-	CASSLFPGSYEQYF	TGTGCCAGCAGTTTATTTCCGGGGTCCTACGAGCAGTACTTC
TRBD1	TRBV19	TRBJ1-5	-	CASREEGAYSNQPQHF	TGTGCCAGTAGGGAAGAGGGGGCTTATAGCAATCAGCCCCAGCATTTT
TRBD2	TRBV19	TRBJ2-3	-	CASSIGLAATDTQYF	TGTGCCAGTAGTATCGGGCTAGCGGCCACAGATACGCAGTATTTT
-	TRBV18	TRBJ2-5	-	CASSPRQGGQETQYF	TGTGCCAGCTCACCGAGGCAGGGTGGTCAGGAGACCCAGTACTTC